A single sample gave rise to the 24 T cell receptor beta chains below, sequenced in a study of monozygotic twins with inflammatory bowel disease. TCRdb re-analyzed the 5' RACE reads; it lists each CDR3 protein once, without DNA. This repertoire includes a few hundred thousand distinct CDR3 sequences. The sequencing input was blood. These receptors were collected from a human donor with ulcerative colitis or Crohn's disease, or a healthy co-twin of an affected twin (not recorded which).

The CDR3 sequence is CASSRTSAKSGELFF. The rearrangement links TRBV6-2 or TRBV6-3 to TRBJ2-2; TCRdb proposes TRBD2, but this gene call is untestable without DNA. This CDR3 region has 15 residues. Germline loops: CDR1 MNHEY, CDR2 SVGEGT.

CDR3 loop: CASSPWGGRGGANVLTF. The chain uses TRBV28 and TRBJ2-6; checking the TCRdb D call of TRBD1 is not possible without DNA. Germline CDR1 MDHEN, CDR2 SYDVKM. This CDR3 is 17 amino acids long. Full variable domain (outside the CDR3, taken from reference TRBV28 and TRBJ2-6): DVKVTQSSRYLVKRTGEKVFLECVQDMDHENMFWYRQDPGLGLRLIYFSYDVKMKEKGDIPEGYSVSREKKERFSLILESASTNQTSMYLCASSPWGGRGGANVLTFGAGSRLTVL.

This chain links TRBV4-3 with TRBJ1-1; TCRdb names TRBD1, which stays unverified in the absence of DNA. Germline V gene data show CDR1 as LGHNA and CDR2 as YSLEER. The CDR3 loop spans 14 amino acids. CDR3 sequence reads: CASSQVGANTEAFF.

The chain links TRBV6-2 or TRBV6-3 to TRBJ2-7; TCRdb picks TRBD2, but there is no DNA to check that call. Germline CDR1 is MNHEY and CDR2 is SVGEGT. This CDR3 spans 12 amino acids. CDR3 in amino acids: CASSRVPAEQYF.

The J gene is TRBJ1-2, the V gene TRBV5-6. CDR1 is SGHDT and CDR2 is YYEEEE in the germline V gene. The length of the CDR3 is 13 residues. The CDR3 sequence is CASSLEIMDGYTF.

The CDR3: CASSPLPNPGAKNIQYF. The chain has TRBV18 and TRBJ2-4; there is no DNA to check the TCRdb D call of TRBD1. CDR1 and CDR2 (germline): KGHSH, LQKENI. This CDR3 contains 17 residues.

The chain links TRBV7-3 to TRBJ2-1; the D call from TCRdb, TRBD1, cannot be confirmed without DNA. The CDR3 covers 13 residues. The germline gives CDR1 SGHTA, CDR2 FQGTGA. Here the CDR3 reads CASSYIDRDEQFF.

CDR3: CSASASGGAMKTQYF. This sequence joins TRBV29-1 and TRBJ2-5; with no DNA, the TCRdb D assignment of TRBD2 cannot be verified. This CDR3 region has 15 residues. The germline CDR1 and CDR2 sequences are SQVTM and ANQGSEA.

This sequence joins TRBV5-1 and TRBJ1-3; TCRdb calls TRBD1, which cannot be checked without DNA. CDR3 size: 15 residues. Germline V gives CDR1 SGHRS, CDR2 YFSETQ. The CDR3 reads CASSSGQSTSDTIYF.

V is TRBV20-1 and J is TRBJ1-2. Germline assignment: CDR1 DFQATT and CDR2 SNEGSKA (reference sequence). This CDR3 spans 14 amino acids. This CDR3 is CSARDLASDYGYTF.

This chain uses TRBV27 with TRBJ2-1. Germline V gives CDR1 MNHEY, CDR2 SMNVEV (reference sequence). This CDR3 has 14 residues. CDR3 sequence: CASSGLAKGNEQFF.

The chain recombines TRBV12-3 or TRBV12-4 with TRBJ1-1. This CDR3 has 12 amino acids. CDR3 sequence: CASGAGPGEAFF.

V is TRBV5-1 and J is TRBJ2-7. Germline V gene sequence: CDR1 SGHRS, CDR2 YFSETQ. CDR3 length: 13 amino acids. This CDR3 reads CASSQAPGHEQYF.

J is TRBJ2-3 and V is TRBV5-4. The CDR3 runs 15 residues. From germline, CDR1 is SGHNT and CDR2 YYREEE (reference sequence). The CDR3 spells CASTKVGLSTDTQYF.

This clonotype is called medium-sized based on its frequency. This chain links TRBV25-1 with TRBJ2-5. The CDR3 length is 14 residues. Germline V gene lookup returns CDR1 MGHDK and CDR2 SYGVNS. CDR3 sequence: CASSEGSIQETQYF.

The rearrangement links TRBV20-1 to TRBJ2-1; there is no DNA to check the TCRdb D call of TRBD2. CDR3 length: 19 amino acids. Looked up from germline, CDR1 is DFQATT and CDR2 is SNEGSKA (reference sequence). The CDR3 spells CSARSASGSLKGSYNEQFF.

The chain links TRBV30 to TRBJ1-2; TCRdb's D call of TRBD1 is untestable without DNA. CDR3 length equals 14 residues. CDR1 and CDR2 from the germline V gene are GTSNPN and SVGIG (reference sequence). Here the CDR3 reads CAWSVSGQGSGYTF.

The CDR3 is CSVDGEGHEQYF. The V and J genes are TRBV29-1 and TRBJ2-7; the D call of TRBD2 rests on TCRdb alone, since no DNA is present to check it. This CDR3 is built from 12 residues. Looked up from germline, CDR1 is SQVTM and CDR2 is ANQGSEA.

V gene TRBV28 combines with J gene TRBJ1-6; the D call of TRBD1 rests on TCRdb alone, since no DNA is present to check it. Germline-derived CDR1 and CDR2 are MDHEN and SYDVKM. This CDR3 contains 13 residues. CDR3 sequence reads: CASSRASTSPLHF.

CDR3 sequence: CSARGVLKAGPRTDTQYF. The chain uses TRBV20-1 and TRBJ2-3; the D call from TCRdb, TRBD2, cannot be confirmed without DNA. The CDR3 has 18 amino acids. Germline V gives CDR1 DFQATT, CDR2 SNEGSKA (reference sequence).

The CDR3 loop reads CASSLMGDASYNEQFF. The rearrangement joins TRBV5-1 to TRBJ2-1. CDR1 is SGHRS and CDR2 is YFSETQ in the germline V gene. The CDR3 totals 16 residues.

The chain combines TRBV27 with TRBJ2-7; the D call of TRBD2 rests on TCRdb alone, since no DNA is present to check it. This CDR3 is built from 13 residues. Germline assignment: CDR1 MNHEY and CDR2 SMNVEV (reference sequence). The chain's CDR3 is CASSFPGLREQYF.

The chain links TRBV6-1 to TRBJ2-7; the TRBD1 assignment by TCRdb is unverifiable without DNA. The CDR3 length is 16 residues. The germline CDR1 and CDR2 sequences are MNHNS and SASEGT. The CDR3 spells CASSDIGATGRDEQYF.

This chain links TRBV7-9 with TRBJ2-5; TCRdb proposes TRBD2, but this gene call is untestable without DNA. Germline-derived CDR1 and CDR2 are SEHNR and FQNEAQ (reference sequence). The CDR3 consists of 15 residues. The CDR3 here is CASSYGTSGTETQYF. The full variable domain, in which reference TRBV7-9 and TRBJ2-5 provide the parts outside the CDR3, is DTGVSQNPRHKITKRGQNVTFRCDPISEHNRLYWYRQTLGQGPEFLTYFQNEAQLEKSRLLSDRFSAERPKGSFSTLEIQRTEQGDSAMYLCASSYGTSGTETQYFGPGTRLLVL.